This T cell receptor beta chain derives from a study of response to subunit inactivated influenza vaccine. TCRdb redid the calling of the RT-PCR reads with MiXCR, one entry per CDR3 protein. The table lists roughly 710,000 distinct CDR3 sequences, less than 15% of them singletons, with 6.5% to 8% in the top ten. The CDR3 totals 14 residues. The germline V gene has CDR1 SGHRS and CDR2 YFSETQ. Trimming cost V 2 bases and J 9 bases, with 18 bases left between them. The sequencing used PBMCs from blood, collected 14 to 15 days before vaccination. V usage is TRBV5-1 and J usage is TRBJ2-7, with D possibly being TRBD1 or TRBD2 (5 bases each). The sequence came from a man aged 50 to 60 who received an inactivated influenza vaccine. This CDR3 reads CASSFSPGTEVQYF. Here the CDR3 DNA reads TGCGCCAGCAGCTTTTCCCCCGGGACGGAGGTGCAGTACTTC.